These 3 T cell receptor beta chains were sequenced from one sample in a study of OX40 agonist ivuxolimab in advanced cancers. The library relied on the immunoSEQ multiplex PCR assay. TCRdb carries this immuneACCESS record with in-frame sequences only. Its versions omit some clonotypes, under half of them owing to an unresolved V gene in the studies checked, with the rest unexplained. A total of roughly 18,000 clones appear in this sample, around 69% of them only once. The ten largest clones represent roughly 20% of the sample. Here the sequenced sample was CD4+ or CD8+ T cells sorted from blood, taken in a trial of the OX40 agonist ivuxolimab. Source of these receptors: an adult with an advanced solid tumor such as melanoma, head and neck, liver or kidney cancer.

This chain joins TRBV14 and TRBJ2-1; possible D gene TRBD1, 5 bases. The V gene's germline CDR1 is SGHDN and CDR2 FVKESK. The CDR3 covers 15 residues. Trimming shortened V by 5 bases and J by 8 bases, and 19 bases separated the two germline ends. CDR3 sequence reads: CASSTLGAKRDEQFF. The CDR3 nucleotides read TGTGCCAGCAGCACCCTAGGGGCTAAACGTGATGAGCAGTTCTTC.

V is TRBV6-1 and J is TRBJ1-2; 7 bases match TRBD1. Germline-derived CDR1 and CDR2 are MNHNS and SASEGT. The CDR3 length is 14 residues. V was pared by 2 bases and J by 4 bases, with 4 bases of the junction left unmatched. CDR3: CASSELGTAYGYTF. The CDR3 DNA follows: TGTGCCAGCAGTGAATTGGGGACAGCCTATGGCTACACCTTC.

About this clone: The sample has other DNA sequences that encode this CDR3 too. This rearrangement joins TRBV2 to TRBJ2-5; D possibly matches TRBD1 or TRBD2 (6 bases each). CDR3 length: 15 amino acids. Germline V lookup: CDR1 SNHLY, CDR2 FYNNEI. Deletions cut 0 bases from V and 4 bases from J, with 12 bases between. The CDR3 DNA reads TGTGCCAGCAGTGAAGCTGGGGGGCCGGGAGAGACCCAGTACTTC. This sequence encodes CASSEAGGPGETQYF.